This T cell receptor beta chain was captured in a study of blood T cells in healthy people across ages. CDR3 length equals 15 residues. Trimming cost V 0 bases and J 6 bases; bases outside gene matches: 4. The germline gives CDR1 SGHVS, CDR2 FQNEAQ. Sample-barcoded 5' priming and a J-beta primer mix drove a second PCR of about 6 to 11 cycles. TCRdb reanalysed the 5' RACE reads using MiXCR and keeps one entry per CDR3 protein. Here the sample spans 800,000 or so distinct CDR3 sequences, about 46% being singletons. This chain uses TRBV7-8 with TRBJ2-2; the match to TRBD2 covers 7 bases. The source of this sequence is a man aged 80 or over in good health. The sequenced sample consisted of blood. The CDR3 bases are TGTGCCAGCAGCTTAGCGGGAGGGCCGTCCGGGGAGCTGTTTTTT. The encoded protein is CASSLAGGPSGELFF. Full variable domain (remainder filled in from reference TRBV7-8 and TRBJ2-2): GAGVSQSPRYKVAKRGQDVALRCDPISGHVSLFWYQQALGQGPEFLTYFQNEAQLDKSGLPSDRFFAERPEGSVSTLKIQRTQQEDSAVYLCASSLAGGPSGELFFGEGSRLTVL.